This T cell receptor (beta chain) came from a study of control samples from healthy donors and cancer patients. Measured with immunoSEQ multiplex PCR; TCRdb has only the in-frame clones, and not every one. Of around 190,000 clones listed, 90% are singletons. The V gene end was trimmed by 5 bases and the J gene end by 6 bases; junction bases not matched to a gene: 12. This CDR3 comprises 16 residues. The germline V gene encodes CDR1 MDHEN and CDR2 SYDVKM. This clonotype was obtained from a woman in her forties or fifties in good health. J is TRBJ2-1 and V is TRBV28, with 8 bases fitting TRBD2. Sample: blood. As DNA, the CDR3 is TGTGCCAGCAGTACCCTACTAGCGGCAGGAATCAATGAGCAGTTCTTC. It translates to CASSTLLAAGINEQFF.